These 21 T cell receptor beta chains were all obtained from the same sample, sequenced in a study of T-cell reconstitution after alpha-beta-depleted transplantation in children. Unique molecular identifiers featured in how the TCRbeta library was prepared. TCRdb reanalysed the PCR reads using MiXCR and keeps one entry per CDR3 protein. The sample has 100,000 to 120,000 distinct CDR3 sequences, about 9.3% seen once; the top ten hold 6.5% to 9.5%. The sequencing here drew on PBMCs from the stem cell graft donor, taken from the stem cell graft. These receptors all stem from a human donor who donated a stem cell graft to a child with acute lymphoblastic leukemia.

The gene calls are TRBV6-1 and TRBJ1-2; D unresolved. The V and J ends lost 6 bases and 2 bases respectively, with 16 bases between them. The CDR3 is 15 amino acids. In germline, CDR1 is MNHNS, CDR2 SASEGT. CDR3 nucleotide sequence: TGTGCCAGCAGCTCCCGCCGGGAGGGAAACTATGGCTACACCTTC. This translates into CASSSRREGNYGYTF.

There are many counts of this clonotype. The V and J genes are TRBV6-5 and TRBJ1-2; 8 bases fit TRBD1. V was pared by 5 bases and J by 3 bases, with 11 bases of the junction left unmatched. CDR3 size: 16 residues. Per germline, CDR1 MNHEY and CDR2 SVGAGI. The CDR3 reads CASSLRGAGGHYGYTF. DNA of the CDR3: TGTGCCAGCAGTCTACGGGGGGCAGGGGGCCACTATGGCTACACCTTC.

This clonotype was seen many times. The chain carries TRBV9 and TRBJ2-7; TRBD1 might be the D (6 bases). Germline V gene sequence: CDR1 SGDLS, CDR2 YYNGEE. Between the trimmed V and J ends, which lost 1 base and 2 bases, there was a span of 16 bases. This CDR3 comprises 16 residues. The CDR3 nucleotides are TGTGCCAGCAGCGTAACGGGCACAGGGCCCCCCTACGAGCAGTACTTC. Its translation is CASSVTGTGPPYEQYF.

This clonotype was observed at least ten times. The chain links TRBV29-1 to TRBJ2-7, with 9 bases that match TRBD1. Germline CDR1 is SQVTM and CDR2 is ANQGSEA. This CDR3 is built from 12 residues. Trimming removed 5 bases from V and 2 bases from J; junction bases left unmatched: 1. The chain's CDR3 is CSVNRGPYEQYF. In nucleotides, the CDR3 is TGCAGCGTTAACAGGGGGCCCTACGAGCAGTACTTC.

This clonotype showed up many times. The rearrangement links TRBV20-1 to TRBJ2-2; 10 bases match TRBD2. The CDR3 length is 14 residues. V lost 2 bases, J lost 6 bases, and 3 bases stayed unmatched. Germline assignment: CDR1 DFQATT and CDR2 SNEGSKA (reference sequence). The CDR3 DNA reads as TGCAGTGCTAGACCTAGCGGGGGAGCCGGGGAGCTGTTTTTT. This sequence encodes CSARPSGGAGELFF.

This clonotype was counted many times. CDR3 bases: TGCAATGCATCCGGGACAGGGGGAAATGAGCAGTTCTTC. Translation gives CNASGTGGNEQFF. The chain is built from TRBV29-1 and TRBJ2-1; 11 bases are shared with TRBD1. There are 13 residues in the CDR3. Per germline, CDR1 SQVTM and CDR2 ANQGSEA.

This clonotype was counted at least ten times. This chain uses TRBV4-3 with TRBJ1-2; weak D call: TRBD1 (5 bases). In germline, CDR1 is LGHNA, CDR2 YSLEER. The CDR3 length is 13 residues. V gave up 3 bases and J gave up 3 bases, with 8 bases separating them. CDR3 amino acids: CASSHGTYYGYTF. DNA of the CDR3: TGCGCCAGCAGCCATGGGACCTACTATGGCTACACCTTC.

The genes are TRBV18 and TRBJ2-7; D unclear. Trimming removed 6 bases at V and 5 bases at J, with 11 bases between. The CDR3 sequence is 12 residues long. Germline loops: CDR1 KGHSH, CDR2 LQKENI. CDR3 protein: CASSVMGNEQYF. In nucleotides, the CDR3 is TGTGCCAGCTCCGTGATGGGCAACGAGCAGTACTTC.

The sample holds many counts of this clonotype. The chain carries TRBV29-1 and TRBJ2-5; D uncertain. Germline-derived CDR1 and CDR2 are SQVTM and ANQGSEA. The CDR3 sequence is 13 residues long. The V end lost 0 bases, the J end lost 1 base, and 6 bases lay between the germline ends. CDR3 in DNA: TGCAGCGTTGAAGAGACATCCCAAGAGACCCAGTACTTC. Protein sequence: CSVEETSQETQYF.

This clonotype was detected ten times or more. This rearrangement joins TRBV20-1 to TRBJ1-5; a possible D gene is TRBD1 (5 bases). The CDR3 loop spans 16 amino acids. CDR1 is DFQATT and CDR2 is SNEGSKA in the germline V gene (reference sequence). The V end lost 4 bases, the J end lost 0 bases, and 16 bases lay between the germline ends. The CDR3 loop is CSAIGHYDGSNQPQHF. CDR3 in DNA: TGCAGTGCTATTGGACACTATGATGGTAGCAATCAGCCCCAGCATTTT.

This chain uses TRBV7-3 with TRBJ2-2; the D call may be TRBD1 or TRBD2 (6 bases each). In germline, CDR1 is SGHTA, CDR2 FQGTGA. The CDR3 has 17 residues. V lost 11 bases, J lost 5 bases, and 27 bases lay in between. The CDR3 here is CAFSLQQGGRTTGELFF. The DNA for the CDR3 is TGTGCCTTCAGCCTGCAACAGGGAGGAAGAACAACCGGGGAGCTGTTTTTT.

The CDR3 region has the DNA TGTGCCAGCAGCCCCAGCAGGGAGGTGAACGAGCAGTACTTC. It translates to CASSPSREVNEQYF. The V and J genes are TRBV7-9 and TRBJ2-7; perhaps TRBD2 as D (6 bases). Trimming took 5 bases from V and 5 from J, leaving 16 bases between them. The CDR3 totals 14 residues. The germline gives CDR1 SEHNR, CDR2 FQNEAQ (reference sequence).

This clonotype was seen a few times. Sequence at one end of the junction differs from germline and may be a read error. This chain connects TRBV28 to TRBJ2-4, with D unclear. Germline V gives CDR1 MDHEN, CDR2 SYDVKM. The CDR3 is made up of 16 amino acids. CDR3 amino acids: CASSTSPRIAKNSQYF. In nucleotides, the CDR3 is TGTGCCAGCAGTACTTCACCCCGAATAGCCAAAAACAGTCAGTACTTC.

This clonotype was seen repeatedly, ten times or more. The chain links TRBV29-1 to TRBJ2-2; D is possibly TRBD1 (9 bases). CDR1 and CDR2 from the germline V gene are SQVTM and ANQGSEA. Trimming took 6 bases from V and 4 from J, leaving 27 bases between them. This CDR3 has 18 amino acids. CDR3 sequence reads: CSVCGDRDRAGGTGELFF. As DNA, the CDR3 is TGCAGCGTCTGTGGGGACCGGGACAGGGCGGGGGGCACCGGGGAGCTGTTTTTT.

This clonotype was counted at least ten times. The chain employs TRBV14 and TRBJ2-6; D gene ambiguous. The CDR3 has 14 amino acids. The germline CDR1 and CDR2 sequences are SGHDN and FVKESK. Trimming cost V 4 bases and J 2 bases, with 6 bases left between them. CDR3 amino acids: CASSLTAGANVLTF. CDR3 bases: TGTGCCAGCAGCCTCACGGCTGGGGCCAACGTCCTGACTTTC.

This clonotype has at least ten counts. V usage is TRBV29-1 and J usage is TRBJ2-7; maybe TRBD2 (5 bases). Trimming cost V 3 bases and J 4 bases, with 13 bases left between them. Germline-derived CDR1 and CDR2 are SQVTM and ANQGSEA. The CDR3 runs 13 residues. The CDR3 region has the DNA TGCAGCGTTGAGGGCGGGCTTGGGTACGAGCAGTACTTC. It codes for CSVEGGLGYEQYF.

This clonotype showed up just a few times. This sequence joins TRBV5-1 and TRBJ2-5; possible D gene TRBD2, 5 bases. This CDR3 has 12 amino acids. Germline values: CDR1 SGHRS, CDR2 YFSETQ. The V gene lost 2 bases and the J gene lost 3 bases, with 5 bases spanning the gap. CDR3 sequence: CASSFGEETQYF. CDR3 in DNA: TGCGCCAGCAGCTTCGGGGAAGAGACCCAGTACTTC. The variable domain in full, completed from reference TRBV5-1 and TRBJ2-5, reads KAGVTQTPRYLIKTRGQQVTLSCSPISGHRSVSWYQQTPGQGLQFLFEYFSETQRNKGNFPGRFSGRQFSNSRSEMNVSTLELGDSALYLCASSFGEETQYFGPGTRLLVL.

Ten or more counts support this clonotype. The chain uses TRBV6-2 or TRBV6-3 and TRBJ1-2; the match to TRBD1 covers 9 bases. Germline V gene lookup returns CDR1 MNHEY and CDR2 SVGEGT. The junction had 4 bases not matched to a gene; V was cut back by 2 bases and J by 3 bases. The CDR3 runs 15 residues. The chain's CDR3 is CASSYRDRADYGYTF. CDR3 sequence (DNA): TGTGCCAGCAGTTACCGGGACAGGGCAGACTATGGCTACACCTTC.

This clonotype was recorded many times. V gene TRBV5-1 combines with J gene TRBJ2-3; D possibly corresponds to TRBD1 (5 bases). The length of the CDR3 is 16 residues. In germline, CDR1 is SGHRS, CDR2 YFSETQ. Trimming left V 0 bases short and J 3 bases short, with 14 bases between. Here the CDR3 DNA reads TGCGCCAGCAGCTTGGCCCCGGCAGGGCCAACAGATACGCAGTATTTT. Translated, it gives CASSLAPAGPTDTQYF. Combining the CDR3 with reference TRBV5-1 and TRBJ2-3 gives the whole variable domain KAGVTQTPRYLIKTRGQQVTLSCSPISGHRSVSWYQQTPGQGLQFLFEYFSETQRNKGNFPGRFSGRQFSNSRSEMNVSTLELGDSALYLCASSLAPAGPTDTQYFGPGTRLTVL.

This clonotype has at least ten counts. The chain combines TRBV15 with TRBJ2-3, with D possibly TRBD2 on 5 matching bases. The CDR3 has 15 amino acids. Trimming stripped 5 bases from V and 0 bases from J, with 12 bases between. CDR1 LNHNV and CDR2 YYDKDF come from the germline V gene (reference sequence). The CDR3 is CATSPWTGSTDTQYF. Written as DNA, the CDR3 is TGTGCCACCAGCCCGTGGACGGGAAGCACAGATACGCAGTATTTT.

This clonotype was seen at least ten times. The rearrangement uses TRBV18 and TRBJ2-7, with 8 bases aligning to TRBD1. CDR3 length: 12 amino acids. V shed 4 bases and J 6 bases; nucleotides not matched to a gene: 2. Germline CDR1 KGHSH, CDR2 LQKENI. CDR3 coding DNA: TGTGCCAGCTCACAAGACAGGGGCGAGCAGTACTTC. It specifies CASSQDRGEQYF.